This TCR beta chain was identified in a study of control samples from healthy donors and cancer patients. The protocol was immunoSEQ multiplex PCR, while the TCRdb copy is restricted to in-frame clones and leaves out a portion. The data show roughly 140,000 clones, with around 90% seen just once and around 4.9% held by the top ten. On this clone itself: The same CDR3 arises from other DNA sequences in this sample as well.

Trimming took 2 bases from V and 7 from J; bases not matched to a gene: 2. The germline V gene encodes CDR1 GTSNPN and CDR2 SVGIG (reference sequence). CDR3 length equals 14 residues. The rearrangement joins TRBV30 to TRBJ1-6, with 10 bases identical to TRBD1. The receptor was isolated from a man younger than 40 in good health. The specimen sequenced was blood. As DNA, the CDR3 is TGTGCCTGGAGTCGGGACAGGGGCAATTCACCCCTCCACTTT. Its protein is CAWSRDRGNSPLHF.